This T cell receptor beta chain was recovered during a study of blood T cell repertoires in COVID-19. Study context: Specimens from acute and convalescent COVID-19 originated in the United States, Italy and Spain. In each case, the material was cDNA or gDNA derived from T cells, B-cell-depleted T cells, or PBMCs.

Original processing methods: Nucleated cell counts were estimated from reference gene primer amplification. Data came from immunoSEQ multiplex PCR; TCRdb stores just in-frame clones and leaves some out. Clone size and the V and J calls come from that table; the DNA yielded D and trimming. The sample shows about 98,000 clones, 82% of them seen only once. Germline CDR1 SGHAT, CDR2 FQNNGV. V dropped 5 bases and J dropped 10; count of bases not matched to a gene: 9. The CDR3 loop spans 16 amino acids. The origin of this receptor is an older man with active or convalescent COVID-19. The sample taken for sequencing was peripheral blood. The J gene is TRBJ1-6, the V gene TRBV11-2, with 12 bases that match TRBD1. The CDR3 here is CASSSRDRGRVSPLHF. As DNA, the CDR3 is TGTGCCAGCAGCAGTCGGGACAGGGGGCGAGTCTCACCCCTCCACTTT.